The TCR beta chain described here comes from a study of beta chain features in type 1 diabetes. Study-wide points: Cells that show high TCR expression could be over-represented by cDNA sequencing. Shorter TCRB CDR3s, moderately but significantly so, were found in Type 1 diabetes patients in all four CD4+ subsets. Comparison showed that naive, central memory and Treg TCRB repertoires appeared more similar among patients than among healthy donors.

Expressed TCRB transcripts were sequenced after all isolated RNA was converted to cDNA. Sequenced naive, central memory and regulatory T cell samples produced an average of roughly 3.5 million reads. Some clones are missing from TCRdb's copy, which holds only in-frame ones; the method was immunoSEQ multiplex PCR. This repertoire shows about 340,000 clones, roughly a tenth found once; its top ten account for approximately 1%. It was via CD45RO/CCR7/CD25/CD127/CD95/CD27 that CD4+ naive, central memory, regulatory and stem cell-like memory cells were sorted. This CDR3 spans 15 amino acids. The germline V gene has CDR1 SEHNR and CDR2 FQNEAQ (reference sequence). V was pared by 5 bases and J by 3 bases, with 13 bases between. This clone was recorded many times. Its antigen remains unidentified.

Material: central memory CD4+ T cells from blood. The chain uses TRBV7-9 and TRBJ1-4; D is uncertain. This receptor was obtained from a man aged 30 to 39 with type 1 diabetes. The CDR3 bases are TGTGCCAGCAGCCCTGCCGGCAGTCCTAATGAAAAACTGTTTTTT. Encoded protein: CASSPAGSPNEKLFF. Filled out from reference TRBV7-9 and TRBJ1-4, the complete variable domain reads DTGVSQNPRHKITKRGQNVTFRCDPISEHNRLYWYRQTLGQGPEFLTYFQNEAQLEKSRLLSDRFSAERPKGSFSTLEIQRTEQGDSAMYLCASSPAGSPNEKLFFGSGTQLSVL.